This is a list of T cell receptor beta chains from one sample in a study of regulatory T cells in long-lasting Graves disease. TCRdb analysed the multiplex PCR reads with MiXCR anew, one entry per CDR3 protein. The sample has about 310,000 distinct CDR3 sequences; under 20% are singletons. The sample consisted of peripheral blood mononuclear cells (PBMCs), taken at new diagnosis, from a patient treated with antithyroid drugs. The receptor set was obtained from a female donor with Graves disease. Both conserved end residues are part of each CDR3. The D gene is left open where the match is weak. Rows may omit the clone size; those that give it use once, few, many or a size class.

V gene: TRBV2
J gene: TRBJ2-5
D gene: TRBD2
clone size: few
CDR3 DNA: TGTGCCAGCAGTGATGCGGGCCGGGGGGATCAAGAGACCCAGTACTTC
CDR3 protein: CASSDAGRGDQETQYF

V gene: TRBV28
J gene: TRBJ2-4
D gene: TRBD2
clone size: many
CDR3 DNA: TGTGCCAGCAGTATCCATAGCGGGTTGGTGGAAAACATTCAGTACTTC
CDR3 protein: CASSIHSGLVENIQYF

V gene: TRBV28
J gene: TRBJ1-1
D gene: -
clone size: many
CDR3 DNA: TGTGCCAGCAGTTCCCTCCGGGACCGCACGGAAGCTTTCTTT
CDR3 protein: CASSSLRDRTEAFF

V gene: TRBV2
J gene: TRBJ2-3
D gene: TRBD2
clone size: many
CDR3 DNA: TGTGCCAGCATTCGACTTACAACTAGCGGGAGTTGGGAAGATACGCAGTATTTT
CDR3 protein: CASIRLTTSGSWEDTQYF

V gene: TRBV11-2
J gene: TRBJ1-1
D gene: -
clone size: -
CDR3 DNA: TGTGCCAGCAGCTTAGGTTGGACAGCCACTGAAGCTTTCTTT
CDR3 protein: CASSLGWTATEAFF

V gene: TRBV2
J gene: TRBJ2-3
D gene: TRBD1
clone size: many
CDR3 DNA: TGTGCCAGCGGGACAGGGGGCGAAAATACGCAGTATTTT
CDR3 protein: CASGTGGENTQYF

V gene: TRBV15
J gene: TRBJ1-5
D gene: -
clone size: many
CDR3 DNA: TGTGCCACCAGCAGAGATGGGGAGGGCAATCAGCCCCAGCATTTT
CDR3 protein: CATSRDGEGNQPQHF

V gene: TRBV25-1
J gene: TRBJ2-5
D gene: TRBD2
clone size: -
CDR3 DNA: TGTGCCAGCAGTGCCGGGACTAGCGGAGTCCAAGAGACCCAGTACTTC
CDR3 protein: CASSAGTSGVQETQYF

V gene: TRBV5-1
J gene: TRBJ2-5
D gene: TRBD1
clone size: -
CDR3 DNA: TGCGCCAGCAGCTCGACTCCGGGACAGCAAGAGACCCAGTACTTC
CDR3 protein: CASSSTPGQQETQYF

V gene: TRBV28
J gene: TRBJ1-4
D gene: -
clone size: many
CDR3 DNA: TGTGCCAGCAGTTTAGCTGGGACTACTAATGAAAAACTGTTTTTT
CDR3 protein: CASSLAGTTNEKLFF

V gene: TRBV2
J gene: TRBJ2-3
D gene: -
clone size: -
CDR3 DNA: TGTGCCAGCAGTGGGATATCCGAACCTCGGAGCACAGATACGCAGTATTTT
CDR3 protein: CASSGISEPRSTDTQYF

V gene: TRBV2
J gene: TRBJ1-2
D gene: TRBD1
clone size: -
CDR3 DNA: TGTGCCAGCAGTACTCGTCCTAACTTGACAGGGAACTATGGCTACACCTTC
CDR3 protein: CASSTRPNLTGNYGYTF

V gene: TRBV27
J gene: TRBJ2-5
D gene: TRBD2
clone size: many
CDR3 DNA: TGTGCCAGCAGTTTAGCGGCTAGCGGGAGGGAGACCCAGTACTTC
CDR3 protein: CASSLAASGRETQYF

V gene: TRBV6-2/TRBV6-3
J gene: TRBJ1-4
D gene: -
clone size: -
CDR3 DNA: TGTGCCAGCAGTTACTCCCCTAGGACAACTATGCTGTTTTTT
CDR3 protein: CASSYSPRTTMLFF

V gene: TRBV29-1
J gene: TRBJ2-3
D gene: -
clone size: many
CDR3 DNA: TGCAGCGTTGGGGGAGGAAGGGCGGGGAACACAGATACGCAGTATTTT
CDR3 protein: CSVGGGRAGNTDTQYF

V gene: TRBV20-1
J gene: TRBJ2-3
D gene: TRBD2
clone size: many
CDR3 DNA: TGCAGTGCTAGAGATCGGAGCGGGAGCACGACAGATACGCAGTATTTT
CDR3 protein: CSARDRSGSTTDTQYF

V gene: TRBV30
J gene: TRBJ1-5
D gene: -
clone size: many
CDR3 DNA: TGTGCCTGGAGTCAGGGGTTTGGAAATCAGCCCCAGCATTTT
CDR3 protein: CAWSQGFGNQPQHF

V gene: TRBV12-3/TRBV12-4
J gene: TRBJ2-7
D gene: -
clone size: many
CDR3 DNA: TGTGCCAGCAGTTTAGTCGGGGGACGGGGCTACGAGCAGTACTTC
CDR3 protein: CASSLVGGRGYEQYF

V gene: TRBV28
J gene: TRBJ1-5
D gene: -
clone size: many
CDR3 DNA: TGTGCCAGCATACGGACAGTGGGGAATCAGCCCCAGCATTTT
CDR3 protein: CASIRTVGNQPQHF

V gene: TRBV7-9
J gene: TRBJ2-5
D gene: -
clone size: many
CDR3 DNA: TGTGCCAGCGGACCCGGACATACCCAGTACTTC
CDR3 protein: CASGPGHTQYF

V gene: TRBV7-3
J gene: TRBJ2-3
D gene: -
clone size: many
CDR3 DNA: TGTGCCAGCAGCTTAATGTCGGGGGACACAGATACGCAGTATTTT
CDR3 protein: CASSLMSGDTDTQYF

V gene: TRBV19
J gene: TRBJ1-1
D gene: -
clone size: many
CDR3 DNA: TGTGCCAGTAATGAACCGAACACTGAAGCTTTCTTT
CDR3 protein: CASNEPNTEAFF

V gene: TRBV19
J gene: TRBJ2-7
D gene: TRBD2
clone size: -
CDR3 DNA: TGTGCCAGTAGTGACCTAGCGGGAACCACCTACGAGCAGTACTTC
CDR3 protein: CASSDLAGTTYEQYF

V gene: TRBV30
J gene: TRBJ2-1
D gene: -
clone size: many
CDR3 DNA: TGTGCCTGGAGGACGACTACCTACAATGAGCAGTTCTTC
CDR3 protein: CAWRTTTYNEQFF

V gene: TRBV11-3
J gene: TRBJ2-1
D gene: TRBD1
clone size: many
CDR3 DNA: TGTGCCAGCAGCCCCGGGACAGGGGATACTGAGCAGTTCTTC
CDR3 protein: CASSPGTGDTEQFF

V gene: TRBV20-1
J gene: TRBJ2-1
D gene: TRBD2
clone size: many
CDR3 DNA: TGCAGTGCTGCCGGGACTAGCGGAAACAATGAGCAGTTCTTC
CDR3 protein: CSAAGTSGNNEQFF

V gene: TRBV3-1
J gene: TRBJ2-1
D gene: TRBD2
clone size: few
CDR3 DNA: TGTGCCAGCAGCCAAGAGCTCCCTAGCGGGTTCTACAATGAGCAGTTCTTC
CDR3 protein: CASSQELPSGFYNEQFF

V gene: TRBV9
J gene: TRBJ2-2
D gene: -
clone size: few
CDR3 DNA: TGTGCCAGCAGCGTAGAAGTAGGGATTACCGGGGAGCTGTTTTTT
CDR3 protein: CASSVEVGITGELFF

V gene: TRBV3-1
J gene: TRBJ2-1
D gene: -
clone size: many
CDR3 DNA: TGTGCCAGCAGCCATTCGCTAGCCACCCCCTACAATGAGCAGTTCTTC
CDR3 protein: CASSHSLATPYNEQFF

V gene: TRBV2
J gene: TRBJ1-3
D gene: -
clone size: many
CDR3 DNA: TGTGCCAGCGGGGGGTGGGCCCTCTCTGGAAACACCATATATTTT
CDR3 protein: CASGGWALSGNTIYF

V gene: TRBV5-5
J gene: TRBJ2-1
D gene: TRBD2
clone size: -
CDR3 DNA: TGCGCCAGCAGCCGCCCCTTCAGCGGGGGGTACAATGAGCAGTTCTTC
CDR3 protein: CASSRPFSGGYNEQFF

V gene: TRBV20-1
J gene: TRBJ1-5
D gene: -
clone size: few
CDR3 DNA: TGCAGTGCTAGGGATCCAGGGGAGTATAGCAATCAGCCCCAGCATTTT
CDR3 protein: CSARDPGEYSNQPQHF

V gene: TRBV10-3
J gene: TRBJ2-5
D gene: TRBD1
clone size: -
CDR3 DNA: TGTGCCATCAGGAGGGACAGGGGCCGAGAGACCCAGTACTTC
CDR3 protein: CAIRRDRGRETQYF

V gene: TRBV24-1
J gene: TRBJ2-1
D gene: -
clone size: many
CDR3 DNA: TGTGCCACCAGTGATTTGCCCGTCCCCAATGAGCAGTTCTTC
CDR3 protein: CATSDLPVPNEQFF

V gene: TRBV18
J gene: TRBJ2-1
D gene: TRBD2
clone size: -
CDR3 DNA: TGTGCCAGCTCACCCATAGCGGGAGAAAACTACAATGAGCAGTTCTTC
CDR3 protein: CASSPIAGENYNEQFF

V gene: TRBV12-3/TRBV12-4
J gene: TRBJ1-6
D gene: -
clone size: many
CDR3 DNA: TGTGCCAGCAGTCTAGACGGTTCACCCCTCCACTTT
CDR3 protein: CASSLDGSPLHF

V gene: TRBV29-1
J gene: TRBJ2-1
D gene: TRBD2
clone size: -
CDR3 DNA: TGCAGCGTGCTAGCGGGAGGGACACTCAATGAGCAGTTCTTC
CDR3 protein: CSVLAGGTLNEQFF

V gene: TRBV14
J gene: TRBJ2-1
D gene: TRBD1
clone size: -
CDR3 DNA: TGTGCCAGCAGCGGACAGGGCCCCCATAACAATGAGCAGTTCTTC
CDR3 protein: CASSGQGPHNNEQFF

V gene: TRBV5-1
J gene: TRBJ2-5
D gene: -
clone size: many
CDR3 DNA: TGCGCCAGCAGCTTGGTGACCCCTCCTGCCCTCGAGACCCAGTACTTC
CDR3 protein: CASSLVTPPALETQYF

V gene: TRBV28
J gene: TRBJ2-1
D gene: -
clone size: -
CDR3 DNA: TGTGCCAGCAGTTTATTTTCGCGGGCGGGATGGGACAATGAGCAGTTCTTC
CDR3 protein: CASSLFSRAGWDNEQFF

V gene: TRBV19
J gene: TRBJ2-3
D gene: -
clone size: many
CDR3 DNA: TGTGCCAGTAGTGTTCGTCGTGGGGTGGGCACAGATACGCAGTATTTT
CDR3 protein: CASSVRRGVGTDTQYF

V gene: TRBV10-3
J gene: TRBJ1-1
D gene: TRBD1
clone size: many
CDR3 DNA: TGTGCCATCAGTGAGTCCGGACAGGGGGTAAACACTGAAGCTTTCTTT
CDR3 protein: CAISESGQGVNTEAFF

V gene: TRBV29-1
J gene: TRBJ1-6
D gene: TRBD1
clone size: many
CDR3 DNA: TGCAGCGTAGCGACAGGGAATAATTCACCCCTCCACTTT
CDR3 protein: CSVATGNNSPLHF

V gene: TRBV20-1
J gene: TRBJ2-2
D gene: TRBD2
clone size: few
CDR3 DNA: TGCAGTGCTAGGCCTTTTAGCGGGTCGAACACCGGGGAGCTGTTTTTT
CDR3 protein: CSARPFSGSNTGELFF

V gene: TRBV4-1
J gene: TRBJ2-2
D gene: -
clone size: -
CDR3 DNA: TGCGCCAGCAGCACCGCACAGGGGAGGGCCGCCGGGGAGCTGTTTTTT
CDR3 protein: CASSTAQGRAAGELFF

V gene: TRBV28
J gene: TRBJ2-7
D gene: -
clone size: -
CDR3 DNA: TGTGCCAGCAGTTATCACGGGAGAGGGAGCGAGCAGTACTTC
CDR3 protein: CASSYHGRGSEQYF